What follows is one TCR beta chain and its context. At one of its ends the junction is not consistent with the germline gene, which may arise from a read error. Original data processing: Estimation of nucleated cell counts relied on the amplification of reference gene primers. Method: immunoSEQ multiplex PCR; TCRdb's copy keeps in-frame clones and lacks some. For V, J and clone size, that table is used; D and trimming come from the DNA. The sample holds a few hundred thousand clones, 86% seen once. This sample was taken from a study of blood T cell repertoires in COVID-19. Across the study: Both acute and convalescent COVID-19 samples were obtained from the United States, Italy and Spain. Nucleic acid was either cDNA or gDNA, and it came from T cells, B-cell-depleted T cells, or PBMCs.

The sequenced sample consisted of peripheral blood. This TCR was recovered from a woman aged 45-65 years with acute or convalescent COVID-19.

CDR3 region: CVSSDSYEQYF. Here the CDR3 DNA reads TGTGTCAGCAGTGACAGCTACGAGCAGTACTTC. This sequence joins TRBV12-3 or TRBV12-4 and TRBJ2-7; perhaps TRBD1 as D (5 bases). CDR3 length: 11 amino acids.